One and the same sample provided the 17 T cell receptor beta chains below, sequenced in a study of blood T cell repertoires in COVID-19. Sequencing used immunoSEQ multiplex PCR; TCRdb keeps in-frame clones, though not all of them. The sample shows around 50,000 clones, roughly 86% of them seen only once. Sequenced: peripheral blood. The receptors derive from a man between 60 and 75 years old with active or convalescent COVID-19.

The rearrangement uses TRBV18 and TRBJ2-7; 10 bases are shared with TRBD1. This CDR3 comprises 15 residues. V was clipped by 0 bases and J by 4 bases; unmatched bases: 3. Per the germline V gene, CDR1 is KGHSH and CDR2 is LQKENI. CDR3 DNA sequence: TGTGCCAGCTCACCACCCGGACAGGGGGGATACGAGCAGTACTTC. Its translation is CASSPPGQGGYEQYF.

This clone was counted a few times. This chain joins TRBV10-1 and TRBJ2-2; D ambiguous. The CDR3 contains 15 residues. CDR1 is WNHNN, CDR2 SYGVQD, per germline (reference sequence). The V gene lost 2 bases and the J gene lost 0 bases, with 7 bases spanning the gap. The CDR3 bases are TGCGCCAGCAGTGAGGGCACAGCGAACACCGGGGAGCTGTTTTTT. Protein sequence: CASSEGTANTGELFF.

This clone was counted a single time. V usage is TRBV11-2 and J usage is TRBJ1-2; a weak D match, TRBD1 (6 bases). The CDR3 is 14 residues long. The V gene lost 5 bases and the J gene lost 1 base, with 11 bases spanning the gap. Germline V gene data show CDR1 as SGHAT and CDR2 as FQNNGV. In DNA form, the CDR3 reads TGTGCCAGCAGCCTCGGGACAATTAACTATGGCTACACCTTC. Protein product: CASSLGTINYGYTF.

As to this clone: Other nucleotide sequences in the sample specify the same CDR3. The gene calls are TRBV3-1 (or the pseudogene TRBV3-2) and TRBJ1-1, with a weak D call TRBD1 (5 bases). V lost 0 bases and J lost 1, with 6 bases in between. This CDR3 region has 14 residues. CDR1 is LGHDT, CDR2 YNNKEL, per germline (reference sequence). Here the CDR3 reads CASSQEQANTEAFF. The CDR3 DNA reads TGTGCCAGCAGCCAAGAACAGGCGAACACTGAAGCTTTCTTT.

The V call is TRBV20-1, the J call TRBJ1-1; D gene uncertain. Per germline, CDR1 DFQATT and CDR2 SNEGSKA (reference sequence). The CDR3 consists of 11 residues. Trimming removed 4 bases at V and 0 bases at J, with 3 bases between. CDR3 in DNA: TGCAGTGCTACCGTGAACACTGAAGCTTTCTTT. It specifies CSATVNTEAFF.

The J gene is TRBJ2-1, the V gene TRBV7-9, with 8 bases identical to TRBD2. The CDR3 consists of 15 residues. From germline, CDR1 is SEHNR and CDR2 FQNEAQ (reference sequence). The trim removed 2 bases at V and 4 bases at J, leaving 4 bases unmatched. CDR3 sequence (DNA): TGTGCCAGCAGCTTAAGCGGGGGCTCGTACAATGAGCAGTTCTTC. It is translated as CASSLSGGSYNEQFF.

The CDR3 nucleotides read TGTGCCAGCAGTGCCCCCTCGGCGGGGGGCGATAATGAGCAGTTCTTC. It encodes CASSAPSAGGDNEQFF. V usage is TRBV2 and J usage is TRBJ2-1; 8 bases agree with TRBD2. Per the germline V gene, CDR1 is SNHLY and CDR2 is FYNNEI. J lost 7 bases, V lost 4 bases, and 12 bases had no gene match. The CDR3 sequence is 16 residues long.

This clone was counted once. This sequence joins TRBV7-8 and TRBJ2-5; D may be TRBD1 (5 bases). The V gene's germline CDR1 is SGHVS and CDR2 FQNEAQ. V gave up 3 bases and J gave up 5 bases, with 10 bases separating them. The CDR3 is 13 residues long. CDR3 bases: TGTGCCAGCAGCTTGAATGGGGCGGAGACCCAGTACTTC. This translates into CASSLNGAETQYF.

Here the CDR3 reads CASSSGVASQFF. CDR3 DNA: TGTGCCAGCAGTTCCGGGGTAGCCTCGCAGTTCTTC. The chain links TRBV6-2 or TRBV6-3 to TRBJ2-1; tentative D call: TRBD2 (5 bases). Trimming left V 4 bases short and J 12 bases short, with 13 bases between. From germline, CDR1 is MNHEY and CDR2 SVGEGT. The CDR3 extends over 12 amino acids.

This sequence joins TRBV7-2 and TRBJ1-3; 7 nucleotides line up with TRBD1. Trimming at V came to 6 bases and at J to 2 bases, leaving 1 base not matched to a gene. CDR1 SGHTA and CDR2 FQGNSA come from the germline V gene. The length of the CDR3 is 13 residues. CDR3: CASSTGAGNTIYF. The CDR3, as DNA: TGTGCCAGCAGTACAGGGGCTGGAAACACCATATATTTT.

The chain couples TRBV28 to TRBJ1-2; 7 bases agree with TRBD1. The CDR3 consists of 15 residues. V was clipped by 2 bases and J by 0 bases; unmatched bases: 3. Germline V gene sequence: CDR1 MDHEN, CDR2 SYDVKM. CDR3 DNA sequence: TGTGCCAGCAGTTTACCCGGGACAGCTAACTATGGCTACACCTTC. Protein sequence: CASSLPGTANYGYTF.

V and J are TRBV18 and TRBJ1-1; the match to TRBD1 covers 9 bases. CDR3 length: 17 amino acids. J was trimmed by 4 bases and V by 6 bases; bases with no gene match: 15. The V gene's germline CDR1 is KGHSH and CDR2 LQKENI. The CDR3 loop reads CASSPMDRGKRATEAFF. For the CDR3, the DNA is TGTGCCAGCTCCCCGATGGACAGGGGCAAAAGGGCCACTGAAGCTTTCTTT. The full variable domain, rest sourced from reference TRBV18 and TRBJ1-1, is NAGVMQNPRHLVRRRGQEARLRCSPMKGHSHVYWYRQLPEEGLKFMVYLQKENIIDESGMPKERFSAEFPKEGPSILRIQQVVRGDSAAYFCASSPMDRGKRATEAFFGQGTRLTVV.

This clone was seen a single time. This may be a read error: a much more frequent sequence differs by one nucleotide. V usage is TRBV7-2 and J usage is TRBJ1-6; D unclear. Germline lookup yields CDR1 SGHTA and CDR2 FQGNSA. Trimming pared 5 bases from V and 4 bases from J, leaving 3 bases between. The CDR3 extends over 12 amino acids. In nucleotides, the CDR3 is TGTGCCAGCAGCACTTATAATTCACCCCTCCACTTT. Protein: CASSTYNSPLHF.

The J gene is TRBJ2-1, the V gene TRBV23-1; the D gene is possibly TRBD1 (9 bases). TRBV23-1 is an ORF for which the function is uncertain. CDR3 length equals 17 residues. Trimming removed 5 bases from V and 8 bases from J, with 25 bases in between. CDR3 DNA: TGCGCCAGCAGTTTGACCGGGAGGGACAGGGTAGTCGATGAGCAGTTCTTC. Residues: CASSLTGRDRVVDEQFF.

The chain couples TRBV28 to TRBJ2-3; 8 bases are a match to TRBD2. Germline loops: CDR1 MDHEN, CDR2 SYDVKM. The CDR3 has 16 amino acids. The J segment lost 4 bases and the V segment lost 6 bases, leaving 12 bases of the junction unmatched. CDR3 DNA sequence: TGTGCCAGCAGGCCTTTAGGCGCGGGGGGTTCAGATACGCAGTATTTT. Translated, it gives CASRPLGAGGSDTQYF.

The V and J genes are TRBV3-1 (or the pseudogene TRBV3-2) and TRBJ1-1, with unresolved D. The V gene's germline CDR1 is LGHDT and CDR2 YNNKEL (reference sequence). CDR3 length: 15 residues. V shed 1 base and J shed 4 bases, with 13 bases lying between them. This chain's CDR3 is CASSQVGGSRTEAFF. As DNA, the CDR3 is TGTGCCAGCAGCCAAGTTGGCGGGAGTCGCACTGAAGCTTTCTTT.

The CDR3 region is CASSTYLYSGNTIYF. CDR3 DNA: TGTGCCAGTAGTACGTACCTATACTCTGGAAACACCATATATTTT. This chain links TRBV19 with TRBJ1-3, with D unresolved. The CDR3 covers 15 residues. The V gene lost 4 bases and the J gene lost 0 bases, with 10 bases spanning the gap. The germline gives CDR1 LNHDA, CDR2 SQIVND (reference sequence).